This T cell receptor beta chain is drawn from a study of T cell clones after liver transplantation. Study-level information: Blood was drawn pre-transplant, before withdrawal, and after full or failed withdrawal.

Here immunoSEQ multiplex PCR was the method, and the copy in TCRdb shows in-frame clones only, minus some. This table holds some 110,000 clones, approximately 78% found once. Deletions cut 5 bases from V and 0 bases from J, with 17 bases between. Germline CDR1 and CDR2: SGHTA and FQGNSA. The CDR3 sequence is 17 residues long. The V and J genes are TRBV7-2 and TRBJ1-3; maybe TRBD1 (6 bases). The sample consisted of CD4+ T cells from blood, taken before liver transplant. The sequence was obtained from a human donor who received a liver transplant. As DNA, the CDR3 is TGTGCCAGCAGCGCACGACGACAGGCGTACTCTGGAAACACCATATATTTT. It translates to CASSARRQAYSGNTIYF.